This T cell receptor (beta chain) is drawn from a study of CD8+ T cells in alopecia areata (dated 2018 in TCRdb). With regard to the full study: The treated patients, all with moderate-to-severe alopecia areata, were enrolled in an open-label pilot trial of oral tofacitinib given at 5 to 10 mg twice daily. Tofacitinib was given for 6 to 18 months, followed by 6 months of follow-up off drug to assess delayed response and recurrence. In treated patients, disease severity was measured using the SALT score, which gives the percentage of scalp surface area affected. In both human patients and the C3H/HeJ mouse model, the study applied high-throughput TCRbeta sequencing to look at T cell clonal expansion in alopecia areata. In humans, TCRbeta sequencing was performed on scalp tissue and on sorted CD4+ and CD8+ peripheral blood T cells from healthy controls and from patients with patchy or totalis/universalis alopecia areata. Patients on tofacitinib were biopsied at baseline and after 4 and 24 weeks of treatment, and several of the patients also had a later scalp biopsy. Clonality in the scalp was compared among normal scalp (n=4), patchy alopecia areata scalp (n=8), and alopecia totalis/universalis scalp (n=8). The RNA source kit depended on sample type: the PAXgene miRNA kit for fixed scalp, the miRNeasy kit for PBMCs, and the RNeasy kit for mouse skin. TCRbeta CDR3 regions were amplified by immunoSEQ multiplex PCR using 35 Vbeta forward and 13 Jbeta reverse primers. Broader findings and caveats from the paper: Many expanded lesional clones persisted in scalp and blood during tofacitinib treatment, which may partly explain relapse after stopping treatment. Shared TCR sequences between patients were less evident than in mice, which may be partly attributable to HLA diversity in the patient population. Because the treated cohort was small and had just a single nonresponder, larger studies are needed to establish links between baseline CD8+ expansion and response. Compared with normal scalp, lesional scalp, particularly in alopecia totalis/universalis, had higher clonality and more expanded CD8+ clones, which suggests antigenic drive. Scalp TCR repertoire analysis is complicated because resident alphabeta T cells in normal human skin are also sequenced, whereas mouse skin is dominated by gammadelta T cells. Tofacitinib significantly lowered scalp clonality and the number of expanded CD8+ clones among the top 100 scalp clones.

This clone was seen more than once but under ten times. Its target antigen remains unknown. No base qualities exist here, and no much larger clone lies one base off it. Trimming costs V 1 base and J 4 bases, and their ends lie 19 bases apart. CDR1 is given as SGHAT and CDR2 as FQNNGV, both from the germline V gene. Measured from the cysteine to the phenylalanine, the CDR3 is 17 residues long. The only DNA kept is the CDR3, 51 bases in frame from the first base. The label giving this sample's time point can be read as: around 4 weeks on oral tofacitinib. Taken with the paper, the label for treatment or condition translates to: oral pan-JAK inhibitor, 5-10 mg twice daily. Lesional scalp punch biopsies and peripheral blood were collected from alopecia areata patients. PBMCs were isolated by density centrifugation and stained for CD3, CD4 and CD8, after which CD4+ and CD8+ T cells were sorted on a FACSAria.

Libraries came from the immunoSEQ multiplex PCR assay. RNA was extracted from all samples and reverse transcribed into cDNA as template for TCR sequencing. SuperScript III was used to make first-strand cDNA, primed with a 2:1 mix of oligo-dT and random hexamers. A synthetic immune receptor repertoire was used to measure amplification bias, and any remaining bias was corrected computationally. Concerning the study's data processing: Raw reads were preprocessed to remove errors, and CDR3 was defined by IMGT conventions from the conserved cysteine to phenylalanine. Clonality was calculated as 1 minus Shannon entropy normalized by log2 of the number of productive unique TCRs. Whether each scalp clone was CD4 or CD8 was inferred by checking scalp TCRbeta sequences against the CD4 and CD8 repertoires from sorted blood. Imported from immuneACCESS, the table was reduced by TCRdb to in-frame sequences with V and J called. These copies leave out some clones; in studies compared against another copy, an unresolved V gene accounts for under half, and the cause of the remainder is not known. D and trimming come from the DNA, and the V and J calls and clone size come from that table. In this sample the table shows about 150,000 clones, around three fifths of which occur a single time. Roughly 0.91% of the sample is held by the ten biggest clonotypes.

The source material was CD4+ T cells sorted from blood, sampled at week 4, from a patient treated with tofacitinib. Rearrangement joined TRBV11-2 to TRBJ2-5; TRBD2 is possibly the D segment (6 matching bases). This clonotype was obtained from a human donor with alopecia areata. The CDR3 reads CASSLASSGSRGETQYF. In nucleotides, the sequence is TGTGCCAGCAGCTTAGCGTCCAGCGGGTCGAGGGGAGAGACCCAGTACTTC.